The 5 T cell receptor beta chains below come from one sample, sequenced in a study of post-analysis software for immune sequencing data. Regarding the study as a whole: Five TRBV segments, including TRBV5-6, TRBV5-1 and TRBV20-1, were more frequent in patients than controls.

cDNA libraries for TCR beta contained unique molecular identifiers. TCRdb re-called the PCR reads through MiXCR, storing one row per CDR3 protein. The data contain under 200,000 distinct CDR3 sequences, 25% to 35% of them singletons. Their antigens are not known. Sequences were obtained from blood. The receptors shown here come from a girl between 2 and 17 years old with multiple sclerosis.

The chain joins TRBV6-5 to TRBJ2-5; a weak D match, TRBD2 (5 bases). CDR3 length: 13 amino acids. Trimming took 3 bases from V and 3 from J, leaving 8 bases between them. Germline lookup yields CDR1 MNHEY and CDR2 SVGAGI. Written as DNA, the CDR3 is TGTGCCAGCAGTTATCTGGGAGAAGAGACCCAGTACTTC. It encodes CASSYLGEETQYF.

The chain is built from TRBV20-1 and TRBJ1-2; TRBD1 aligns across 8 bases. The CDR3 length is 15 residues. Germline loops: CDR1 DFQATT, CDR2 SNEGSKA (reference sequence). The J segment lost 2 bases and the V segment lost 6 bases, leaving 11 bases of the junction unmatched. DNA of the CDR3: TGCAGTGCCTTACATCCCTACAGGGGGAACTATGGCTACACCTTC. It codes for CSALHPYRGNYGYTF.

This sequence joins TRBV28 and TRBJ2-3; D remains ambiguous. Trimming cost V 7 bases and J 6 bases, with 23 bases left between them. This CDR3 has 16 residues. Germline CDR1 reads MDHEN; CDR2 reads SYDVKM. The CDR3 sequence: CASIPFGEPRQDTQYF. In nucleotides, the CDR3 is TGTGCCAGCATCCCCTTCGGCGAGCCCAGGCAGGATACGCAGTATTTT.

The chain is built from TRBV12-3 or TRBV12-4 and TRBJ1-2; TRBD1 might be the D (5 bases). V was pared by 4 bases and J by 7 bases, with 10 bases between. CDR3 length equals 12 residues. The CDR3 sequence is CASSWGDGGYTF. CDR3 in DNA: TGTGCCAGCAGTTGGGGGGACGGTGGCTACACCTTC.

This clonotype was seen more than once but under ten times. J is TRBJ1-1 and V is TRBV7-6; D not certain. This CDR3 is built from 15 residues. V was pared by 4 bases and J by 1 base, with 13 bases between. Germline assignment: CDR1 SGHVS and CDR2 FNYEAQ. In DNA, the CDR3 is TGTGCCAGCAGCTCCCCAGGCGGAGGGAACACTGAAGCTTTCTTT. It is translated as CASSSPGGGNTEAFF.